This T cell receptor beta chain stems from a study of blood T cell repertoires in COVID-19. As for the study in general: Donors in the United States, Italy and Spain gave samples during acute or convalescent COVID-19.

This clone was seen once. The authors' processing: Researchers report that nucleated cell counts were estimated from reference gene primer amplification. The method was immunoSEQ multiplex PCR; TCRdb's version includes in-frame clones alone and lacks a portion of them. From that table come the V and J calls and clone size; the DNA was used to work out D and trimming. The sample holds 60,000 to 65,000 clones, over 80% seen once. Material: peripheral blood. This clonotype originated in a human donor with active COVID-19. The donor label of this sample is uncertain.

For the CDR3, the DNA is TGTGCCACCAGTGACCTGGACAGGGCCGCACCCAACGGGAATGAGCAGTTCTTC. Its translation: CATSDLDRAAPNGNEQFF. The chain couples TRBV24-1 to TRBJ2-1; 8 bases line up with TRBD1. The CDR3 consists of 18 residues. Germline lookup yields CDR1 KGHDR and CDR2 SFDVKD. V gave up 4 bases and J gave up 7 bases; unmatched junction bases: 17.